These 4 T cell receptor beta chains share one sample of origin, sequenced in a study of OX40 agonist ivuxolimab in advanced cancers. TCRdb's table, derived via immunoSEQ multiplex PCR, lists solely in-frame clones and lacks some. The table has about 82,000 clones, over 80% seen once. The sample in question was CD4+ or CD8+ T cells sorted from blood, obtained in a trial of the OX40 agonist ivuxolimab. These receptors were obtained from an adult with an advanced solid tumor such as melanoma, head and neck, liver or kidney cancer.

The gene calls are TRBV13 and TRBJ2-3; 12 bases align to TRBD2. The V gene end was trimmed by 5 bases and the J gene end by 0 bases; junction bases not matched to a gene: 15. The CDR3 is 20 amino acids. The V gene's germline CDR1 is PRHDT and CDR2 FYEKMQ (reference sequence). The CDR3 region is CASSIRGWTSGNTSTDTQYF. In DNA, the CDR3 is TGTGCCAGCAGCATCAGGGGTTGGACTAGCGGGAACACTAGCACAGATACGCAGTATTTT. The whole variable domain, remainder taken from reference TRBV13 and TRBJ2-3, is AAGVIQSPRHLIKEKRETATLKCYPIPRHDTVYWYQQGPGQDPQFLISFYEKMQSDKGSIPDRFSAQQFSDYHSELNMSSLELGDSALYFCASSIRGWTSGNTSTDTQYFGPGTRLTVL.

This sequence joins TRBV4-3 and TRBJ2-7; 8 nucleotides line up with TRBD1. The V and J ends lost 1 base and 3 bases, in that order; junction bases with no gene match: 5. Looked up from germline, CDR1 is LGHNA and CDR2 is YSLEER. The CDR3 consists of 15 residues. The CDR3 sequence: CASSQGTGSHYEQYF. Written as DNA, the CDR3 is TGCGCCAGCAGCCAAGGGACAGGGTCCCACTACGAGCAGTACTTC.

This clone was counted between two and nine times. The chain couples TRBV5-4 to TRBJ1-6, with D possibly TRBD1 on 5 matching bases. The CDR3 has 15 residues. Germline V lookup: CDR1 SGHNT, CDR2 YYREEE (reference sequence). The V end lost 4 bases, the J end lost 7 bases, and 15 bases lay between the germline ends. The CDR3 nucleotides read TGTGCCAGCAGCGTAGGGACCAGTAACAATTCACCCCTCCACTTT. This encodes CASSVGTSNNSPLHF.

The chain recombines TRBV5-4 with TRBJ2-3; TRBD1 matches at 7 bases. The CDR3 length is 15 residues. J was trimmed by 6 bases and V by 4 bases; bases with no gene match: 11. Per the germline V gene, CDR1 is SGHNT and CDR2 is YYREEE (reference sequence). The CDR3 protein is CASSPFRLQGDTQYF. CDR3 DNA sequence: TGTGCCAGCAGCCCATTCCGCCTACAGGGGGATACGCAGTATTTT.